This TCR beta chain was obtained from a study of T-cell reconstitution after alpha-beta-depleted transplantation in children (dated by TCRdb to about 2016). In terms of the full investigation: Using TCR repertoire profiling, the study quantitatively followed how T-cell immune reconstitution unfolded in children after TCRalphabeta/CD19-depleted allogeneic hematopoietic cell transplantation. Summary of the overall study and its limitations: Hyperexpanded clone frequencies declined over subsequent months; after one year, T-cell counts and TCRbeta diversity were mostly attributed to newly produced T cells. The apparently early alphabetaT-cell count recovery about two months after transplant was reportedly dependent on only several hundred rapidly expanded clones derived from non-depleted graft cells. In some patients, the high TCRbeta diversity seen at day 60 was put down to recipient T cells and intrathymic progenitors that had survived conditioning.

The CDR3 starts with the cysteine, ends with the phenylalanine, and has 15 residues. Of the read, only the CDR3 DNA is kept; its 45 bases are in frame from base 1. CDR1 and CDR2 (SGHRS, YFSETQ) derive from the germline V gene. Compared with germline, V lacks 0 bases and J lacks 4 bases; bases without a gene match: 4. Taken with the paper, the label for treatment or condition translates to: allogeneic hematopoietic cell transplantation with graft depleted of TCRalphabeta T cells and CD19 B cells. The children who served as transplant recipients had been given grafts of TCRalphabeta/CD19-depleted allogeneic hematopoietic cells. Of note for this clonotype: Its specific antigen is unknown. Base qualities are not at hand, and no much larger clone is one base apart.

Library prep was done by PCR. Sequenced using an Illumina HiSeq 2500. Molecular barcoding was employed in the preparation of TCR libraries, with unique molecular identifiers being used to normalize TCRbeta repertoire quantification. TCRdb reran the public reads through fastp at Q25 and MiXCR, keeping productive beta chains. Every entry covers one CDR3 protein and lists the most common genes and DNA from its rows. This sample holds hundreds of thousands of distinct CDR3 sequences; around a sixth were observed only once. Around 45% of the sample lies in the top ten. The sample was PBMCs, mostly from graft donor cells, taken 360 days after TCRalphabeta/CD19-depleted stem cell transplant. The receptor was derived from a male patient aged 2-15 years who had a stem cell transplant for acute lymphoblastic leukemia, so the T cells may come from the graft donor. The rearranged segments are TRBV5-1 and TRBJ2-3, and 8 junction bases match TRBD1. DNA sequence: TGCGCCAGCAGCTTGGCGGCAGGGGGCCCAGATACGCAGTATTTT. Its protein product is CASSLAAGGPDTQYF. Outside the CDR3, residues come from the reference TRBV5-1 and TRBJ2-3 proteins, so the full variable domain is: KAGVTQTPRYLIKTRGQQVTLSCSPISGHRSVSWYQQTPGQGLQFLFEYFSETQRNKGNFPGRFSGRQFSNSRSEMNVSTLELGDSALYLCASSLAAGGPDTQYFGPGTRLTVL.